This T cell receptor (beta chain) is from a study of cytomegalovirus exposure and HLA in healthy donors. Overall study results and limits: There were a few CMV-associated chains whose specificity for CMV antigens was confirmed in vitro. Follow-up analysis later connected one missense variant in DCLRE1C with trimming of TCR beta V- and J-genes. Cytomegalovirus-associated TCR beta chains were listed, numbering around 150.

With 60 Vbeta and 13 Jbeta primers, the PCR was carried out. Sequencing used immunoSEQ multiplex PCR; TCRdb keeps in-frame clones, though not all of them. The data contain 120,000 or so clones, 60% to 80% of them singletons. V was shortened by 2 bases and J by 5 bases, with 3 bases between the two germline ends. This CDR3 has 11 amino acids. The germline V gene encodes CDR1 MNHEY and CDR2 SVGAGI. On this clone itself: Its cognate antigen is unknown.

The chain recombines TRBV6-5 with TRBJ2-5; no clear D gene. The sequenced material came from PBMCs. The source is a woman aged 50 to 65 in good health and CMV-seronegative. Here the CDR3 DNA reads TGTGCCAGCAGTTACCTGGAGACCCAGTACTTC. It specifies CASSYLETQYF.